Following are 12 T cell receptor beta chains from one sample sequenced in a study of blood T cell repertoires in COVID-19. Data came from immunoSEQ multiplex PCR; TCRdb stores just in-frame clones and leaves some out. This table holds under 300,000 clones, just over 90% found once. Sequenced: PBMCs or T cells enriched from blood (not recorded which). Receptors were obtained from a woman aged 40 to 49 with acute COVID-19.

This clone was recorded once. The chain combines TRBV7-6 with TRBJ2-3; TRBD2 agrees at 12 bases. The CDR3 has 17 amino acids. Germline V CDR1 and CDR2: SGHVS, FNYEAQ. After removal of 5 bases from V and 1 base from J, the junction contained 7 bases not matched to a gene. Written as DNA, the CDR3 is TGTGCCAGCAGCCCGGCCGGACTAGCGGGGCGCACAGATACGCAGTATTTT. It is translated as CASSPAGLAGRTDTQYF.

The chain uses TRBV19 and TRBJ2-2, with a weak D call TRBD1 (5 bases). The germline V and J ends were trimmed by 5 bases and 9 bases, with 16 bases remaining between them. The CDR3 runs 14 residues. CDR1 LNHDA and CDR2 SQIVND come from the germline V gene (reference sequence). The CDR3 here is CASSPQGRLWELFF. CDR3 DNA sequence: TGTGCCAGTAGTCCCCAGGGCCGACTTTGGGAGCTGTTTTTT. The variable domain in full, with the rest retrieved from reference TRBV19 and TRBJ2-2, is DGGITQSPKYLFRKEGQNVTLSCEQNLNHDAMYWYRQDPGQGLRLIYYSQIVNDFQKGDIAEGYSVSREKKESFPLTVTSAQKNPTAFYLCASSPQGRLWELFFGEGSRLTVL.

This clone showed up just once. This rearrangement joins TRBV11-3 to TRBJ2-5; D is undetermined. This CDR3 is built from 12 residues. The ends were cut back, 5 bases at V and 5 bases at J, with 9 bases in the middle. The germline V gene has CDR1 SGHNT and CDR2 YENEEA. CDR3 nucleotides: TGTGCCAGCAGCCCAAGCTCTGAGACCCAGTACTTC. This sequence encodes CASSPSSETQYF.

The chain employs TRBV7-8 and TRBJ1-1; 12 bases fit TRBD1. The V gene end was trimmed by 5 bases and the J gene end by 4 bases; junction bases not matched to a gene: 14. Germline V gene sequence: CDR1 SGHVS, CDR2 FQNEAQ. This CDR3 region has 18 residues. The CDR3 coding sequence is TGTGCCAGCAGCCACGACTTTCCCGGGACAGGGGGCCGCACTGAAGCTTTCTTT. This encodes CASSHDFPGTGGRTEAFF.

The chain carries TRBV5-1 and TRBJ1-5; the D gene is possibly TRBD1 (6 bases). There are 15 residues in the CDR3. Germline CDR1 reads SGHRS; CDR2 reads YFSETQ. The germline V and J ends were trimmed by 2 bases and 3 bases, with 12 bases remaining between them. The CDR3: CASSLEGQPNQPQHF. The CDR3, as DNA: TGCGCCAGCAGCTTAGAAGGACAGCCCAATCAGCCCCAGCATTTT.

The J gene is TRBJ1-5, the V gene TRBV19; 7 bases fit TRBD1. J lost 2 bases, V lost 9 bases, and 10 bases had no gene match. CDR3 size: 15 residues. Looked up from germline, CDR1 is LNHDA and CDR2 is SQIVND (reference sequence). CDR3 residues: CASRTEQGRNQPQHF. CDR3 nucleotides: TGTGCCAGCAGGACTGAACAGGGGCGCAATCAGCCCCAGCATTTT.

This clone appeared a few times. The chain combines TRBV6-1 with TRBJ1-1; 10 bases match TRBD1. After removal of 6 bases from V and 0 bases from J, the junction contained 10 bases not matched to a gene. The germline gives CDR1 MNHNS, CDR2 SASEGT. The CDR3 has 17 residues. The CDR3 DNA reads TGTGCCAGCAGGGAATATTGGACAGGGGGTTTGAACACTGAAGCTTTCTTT. Translated, it gives CASREYWTGGLNTEAFF.

The chain links TRBV10-3 to TRBJ1-5; D is possibly TRBD1 (6 bases). Per germline, CDR1 ENHRY and CDR2 SYGVKD. The CDR3 runs 15 residues. V lost 4 bases to trimming and J lost 4 bases, with 14 bases between them. The CDR3 sequence is CAISGTDLLNQPQHF. The CDR3 DNA sequence: TGTGCCATCAGTGGGACAGACCTACTTAATCAGCCCCAGCATTTT.

The rearrangement links TRBV27 to TRBJ2-1; 8 bases are shared with TRBD2. The germline CDR1 and CDR2 sequences are MNHEY and SMNVEV (reference sequence). The CDR3 spans 17 residues. Trimming cost V 6 bases and J 4 bases; bases outside gene matches: 14. CDR3 protein: CASSRDLIGGGYNEQFF. CDR3 coding DNA: TGTGCCAGCAGCCGAGATCTGATCGGGGGGGGATACAATGAGCAGTTCTTC.

This clone was seen a single time. Other DNA sequences in this sample translate to the same CDR3. This chain joins TRBV27 and TRBJ1-5, with TRBD1 matching 12 bases. V trimming: 6 bases; J trimming: 5 bases; junction bases outside the gene matches: 5. Germline CDR1 reads MNHEY; CDR2 reads SMNVEV (reference sequence). The CDR3 runs to 15 residues. The CDR3 sequence is CASSPGTGGYQPQHF. The CDR3 DNA reads as TGTGCCAGCAGCCCAGGGACAGGGGGCTATCAGCCCCAGCATTTT.

The chain carries TRBV9 and TRBJ2-7; 15 bases are a match to TRBD2. Germline V gene data show CDR1 as SGDLS and CDR2 as YYNGEE. The V gene end was trimmed by 7 bases and the J gene end by 2 bases; junction bases not matched to a gene: 4. This CDR3 spans 15 amino acids. CDR3: CASGRTSGGAYEQYF. CDR3 nucleotides: TGTGCCAGCGGTAGGACTAGCGGGGGGGCCTACGAGCAGTACTTC.

The chain joins TRBV2 to TRBJ2-7, with D perhaps matching TRBD1 (6 bases). V lost 6 bases to trimming and J lost 6 bases, with 18 bases between them. CDR3 size: 14 residues. CDR1 is SNHLY, CDR2 FYNNEI, per germline. The CDR3 DNA reads as TGTGCCAGCAGCGCTTCTACAGGGAAAGGCGAGCAGTACTTC. Its translation is CASSASTGKGEQYF.